Listed here are 28 T cell receptor beta chains from one sample, sequenced in a study of T cells after posttransplantation cyclophosphamide. Data came from immunoSEQ multiplex PCR; TCRdb stores just in-frame clones and leaves some out. The sample contains approximately 31,000 clones, none occurring once; 4.5% to 5% lies in the top ten. Sequenced sample: PBMCs. The source is a woman aged 30 to 39 in good health and a related stem cell transplant donor.

At least ten counts were recorded for this clone. This chain joins TRBV5-8 and TRBJ2-7; D remains ambiguous. Germline V lookup: CDR1 SGHTS, CDR2 YDEGEE. V lost 2 bases and J lost 3, with 3 bases in between. The CDR3 contains 11 residues. The CDR3 loop is CASSFGYEQYF. As DNA, the CDR3 is TGTGCCAGCAGCTTCGGCTACGAGCAGTACTTC.

This clone was counted ten times or more. The rearrangement links TRBV5-8 to TRBJ1-2, with D tentatively TRBD1 (6 bases). The CDR3 contains 12 residues. Germline V gene lookup returns CDR1 SGHTS and CDR2 YDEGEE. V dropped 4 bases and J dropped 4 bases, with 8 bases sitting between them. Written as DNA, the CDR3 is TGTGCCAGCAGCCCGACAGGCTATGGCTACACCTTC. Protein product: CASSPTGYGYTF.

The CDR3 nucleotides are TGTGCCAGCAGTTTGACAGGAGCGTCTGGAAACACCATATATTTT. Amino acid sequence: CASSLTGASGNTIYF. The J gene is TRBJ1-3, the V gene TRBV6-2 or TRBV6-3, with TRBD1 as a possible D gene (6 bases). Germline values: CDR1 MNHEY, CDR2 SVGEGT. The length of the CDR3 is 15 residues. V was trimmed by 4 bases and J by 1 base, leaving 11 bases between them.

The chain couples TRBV6-2 or TRBV6-3 to TRBJ2-3; unclear D gene. The CDR3 consists of 17 residues. Trimming removed 0 bases from V and 1 base from J, with 14 bases in between. Germline V gene data show CDR1 as MNHEY and CDR2 as SVGEGT. For the CDR3, the DNA is TGTGCCAGCAGTTACTCGATAGGAAACAGAGGCACAGATACGCAGTATTTT. Its protein product is CASSYSIGNRGTDTQYF.

CDR3 nucleotide sequence: TGTGCCAGCAGTTACTCAGGGGGCCAGGGCAATCAGCCCCAGCATTTT. The encoded protein is CASSYSGGQGNQPQHF. The rearrangement uses TRBV6-5 and TRBJ1-5, with TRBD1 matching over 7 bases. V was clipped by 0 bases and J by 2 bases; unmatched bases: 4. This CDR3 is built from 16 residues. Germline values: CDR1 MNHEY, CDR2 SVGAGI.

This clone has at least ten counts. The gene calls are TRBV9 and TRBJ1-6; 7 bases fit TRBD1. The CDR3 length is 14 residues. The V and J ends lost 3 bases and 10 bases, in that order; junction bases with no gene match: 7. From germline, CDR1 is SGDLS and CDR2 YYNGEE. CDR3 residues: CASSADRDRSPLHF. CDR3 sequence (DNA): TGTGCCAGCAGCGCAGACAGGGACCGGTCACCCCTCCACTTT.

This clone was counted many times. The V call is TRBV5-1, the J call TRBJ1-2, with 9 bases fitting TRBD1. With 2 bases clipped from V and 3 bases from J, the junction kept 5 bases outside the gene matches. Germline assignment: CDR1 SGHRS and CDR2 YFSETQ. This CDR3 has 15 amino acids. The CDR3 DNA is TGCGCCAGCAGCTTTTCTGGACAGGGGTACTATGGCTACACCTTC. This gives the protein CASSFSGQGYYGYTF.

This clone was seen a few times. This chain's CDR3 is CASSSPQAAYGYTF. As DNA, the CDR3 is TGTGCCAGCAGTTCCCCCCAGGCAGCCTATGGCTACACCTTC. The chain recombines TRBV28 with TRBJ1-2; D unclear. Germline CDR1 and CDR2: MDHEN and SYDVKM. The germline V and J ends were trimmed by 4 bases and 4 bases, with 13 bases remaining between them. The CDR3 has 14 residues.

This clone was found many times. The chain combines TRBV6-5 with TRBJ2-3, with D possibly being TRBD1 (6 bases). The CDR3 length is 15 residues. The germline gives CDR1 MNHEY, CDR2 SVGAGI. V lost 6 bases and J lost 1, with 14 bases in between. DNA for the CDR3: TGTGCCAGCAGGAGTGGAGCAGGGGGCACAGATACGCAGTATTTT. Its protein product is CASRSGAGGTDTQYF.

This clone was observed at least ten times. J is TRBJ1-5 and V is TRBV6-5; no clear D. The germline gives CDR1 MNHEY, CDR2 SVGAGI. The CDR3 length is 14 residues. Deletions cut 5 bases from V and 4 bases from J, with 12 bases between. CDR3: CASSDPGLNQPQHF. The DNA for the CDR3 is TGTGCCAGCAGTGATCCGGGGTTAAATCAGCCCCAGCATTTT.

J is TRBJ1-5 and V is TRBV5-6; D is uncertain. The CDR3 is 14 amino acids. V was cut by 4 bases and J by 0 bases, with 8 bases left in between. The germline V gene has CDR1 SGHDT and CDR2 YYEEEE. The CDR3 bases are TGTGCCAGCAGCGATAGTTATAGCAATCAGCCCCAGCATTTT. As protein: CASSDSYSNQPQHF.

This clone was counted many times. The rearrangement links TRBV4-3 to TRBJ1-2; D unresolved. Trimming removed 1 base from V and 3 bases from J, with 9 bases in between. Germline-derived CDR1 and CDR2 are LGHNA and YSLEER. The CDR3 spans 14 residues. The CDR3: CASSQVISYYGYTF. In DNA, the CDR3 is TGCGCCAGCAGCCAAGTTATTTCCTACTATGGCTACACCTTC.

This clone showed up many times. This sequence joins TRBV28 and TRBJ1-6, with TRBD1 as a possible D gene (6 bases). With 5 bases removed from V and 6 bases from J, the gap between germline ends came to 14 bases. Germline-derived CDR1 and CDR2 are MDHEN and SYDVKM. This CDR3 spans 15 amino acids. CDR3 sequence: CASSRGGAANSPLHF. CDR3 nucleotide sequence: TGTGCCAGCAGTAGGGGGGGCGCAGCTAATTCACCCCTCCACTTT.

This clone was found many times. The gene calls are TRBV12-3 or TRBV12-4 and TRBJ2-2; perhaps TRBD2 as D (6 bases). The germline V and J ends were trimmed by 1 base and 3 bases, with 9 bases remaining between them. This CDR3 has 15 amino acids. The DNA of the CDR3 is TGTGCCAGCAGTTTAGGCGGGGCGGACACCGGGGAGCTGTTTTTT. Translating gives CASSLGGADTGELFF.

J is TRBJ2-2 and V is TRBV6-6; 9 bases fit TRBD1. With V trimmed by 7 bases and J by 4 bases, 4 bases remained unmatched. Germline V gene data show CDR1 as MNHNY and CDR2 as SVGAGI (reference sequence). The CDR3 has 14 residues. The CDR3 nucleotides are TGTGCCAGCACAAAGGGACAGGGCACCGGGGAGCTGTTTTTT. Residues: CASTKGQGTGELFF.

The sample holds many counts of this clone. V gene TRBV7-9 combines with J gene TRBJ2-1; 8 nucleotides line up with TRBD2. The germline V gene has CDR1 SEHNR and CDR2 FQNEAQ (reference sequence). The junction had 3 bases not matched to a gene; V was cut back by 5 bases and J by 0 bases. The CDR3 runs to 15 residues. CDR3 nucleotides: TGTGCCAGCAGCCCCCGGGGGGGCTCCTACAATGAGCAGTTCTTC. Its translation: CASSPRGGSYNEQFF. Full variable domain (remainder filled in from reference TRBV7-9 and TRBJ2-1): DTGVSQNPRHKITKRGQNVTFRCDPISEHNRLYWYRQTLGQGPEFLTYFQNEAQLEKSRLLSDRFSAERPKGSFSTLEIQRTEQGDSAMYLCASSPRGGSYNEQFFGPGTRLTVL.

This clone was detected ten times or more. This CDR3 reads CASSGGRGFGYTF. The DNA of the CDR3 is TGCGCCAGCAGTGGAGGCAGGGGCTTTGGCTACACCTTC. This chain uses TRBV10-2 with TRBJ1-2; D perhaps matches TRBD1 (6 bases). Germline values: CDR1 WSHSY, CDR2 SAAADI. The CDR3 extends over 13 amino acids. V lost 4 bases to trimming and J lost 7 bases, with 13 bases between them.

J is TRBJ2-7 and V is TRBV9; 9 bases match TRBD1. Looked up from germline, CDR1 is SGDLS and CDR2 is YYNGEE. Trimming at V came to 2 bases and at J to 3 bases, leaving 6 bases not matched to a gene. The CDR3 length is 15 residues. CDR3 coding DNA: TGTGCCAGCAGCGTGGGACAGGGAACAAGCTACGAGCAGTACTTC. Translation gives CASSVGQGTSYEQYF.

This clone has ten or more counts. The chain links TRBV12-3 or TRBV12-4 to TRBJ2-1, with 7 bases identical to TRBD2. Trimming at V came to 5 bases and at J to 4 bases, leaving 8 bases not matched to a gene. The CDR3 is 15 amino acids. The CDR3 region is CASSPKASGYNEQFF. The CDR3 DNA sequence: TGTGCCAGCAGTCCCAAGGCTAGCGGATACAATGAGCAGTTCTTC.

This clone has ten or more counts. The rearrangement joins TRBV28 to TRBJ2-7; 10 bases map to TRBD1. The germline CDR1 and CDR2 sequences are MDHEN and SYDVKM. V shed 5 bases and J 5 bases; nucleotides not matched to a gene: 6. The CDR3 totals 14 residues. The CDR3 is CASSARQGADEQYF. The CDR3, as DNA: TGTGCCAGCAGTGCGAGACAGGGGGCGGACGAGCAGTACTTC.

This clone showed up just a few times. This chain links TRBV5-6 with TRBJ2-7; D may be TRBD2 (5 bases). V was clipped by 4 bases and J by 1 base, with 9 bases between them. CDR3 size: 13 residues. CDR1 is SGHDT, CDR2 YYEEEE, per germline. The CDR3 sequence: CASSPQRSYEQYF. The CDR3 DNA reads TGTGCCAGCAGCCCCCAGCGGTCCTACGAGCAGTACTTC. Using reference TRBV5-6 and TRBJ2-7 for the parts outside the CDR3, the full variable domain is DAGVTQSPTHLIKTRGQQVTLRCSPKSGHDTVSWYQQALGQGPQFIFQYYEEEERQRGNFPDRFSGHQFPNYSSELNVNALLLGDSALYLCASSPQRSYEQYFGPGTRLTVT.

This clone was observed at least ten times. This rearrangement joins TRBV10-1 to TRBJ2-5; 9 bases fit TRBD2. The CDR3 is made up of 18 amino acids. Germline-derived CDR1 and CDR2 are WNHNN and SYGVQD (reference sequence). V dropped 0 bases and J dropped 11; count of bases not matched to a gene: 19. The CDR3 DNA reads as TGCGCCAGCAGTGAGTCGAAGGGTCCGGCGGGGGGGCCCTCCCTACAGTACTTC. This translates into CASSESKGPAGGPSLQYF.

This clone was counted at least ten times. The J gene is TRBJ2-7, the V gene TRBV7-9; D perhaps matches TRBD1 (6 bases). V dropped 5 bases and J dropped 2 bases, with 10 bases sitting between them. The CDR3 contains 13 residues. CDR1 and CDR2 (germline): SEHNR, FQNEAQ (reference sequence). The CDR3 here is CASSRTETYEQYF. CDR3 DNA: TGTGCCAGCAGCCGGACAGAAACCTACGAGCAGTACTTC.

This clone was counted at least ten times. The rearrangement links TRBV13 to TRBJ2-7; the match to TRBD2 covers 8 bases. The trim removed 5 bases at V and 1 base at J, leaving 4 bases unmatched. CDR3 length equals 14 residues. Germline V gene lookup returns CDR1 PRHDT and CDR2 FYEKMQ (reference sequence). The CDR3 DNA reads as TGTGCCAGCAGCCAAGTAGCGGGGTCCTACGAGCAGTACTTC. This encodes CASSQVAGSYEQYF.

The chain uses TRBV2 and TRBJ1-2; the match to TRBD1 covers 7 bases. V shed 6 bases and J 8 bases; nucleotides not matched to a gene: 15. The germline V gene encodes CDR1 SNHLY and CDR2 FYNNEI. CDR3 length equals 15 residues. The DNA of the CDR3 is TGTGCCAGCAGCCCGGACAGGTCGGGGCTTTTGGGCTACACCTTC. It codes for CASSPDRSGLLGYTF.

The table lists this clone with many counts. V and J are TRBV9 and TRBJ1-6; D uncertain. The CDR3 has 16 amino acids. Trimming removed 0 bases from V and 0 bases from J, with 7 bases in between. Germline V lookup: CDR1 SGDLS, CDR2 YYNGEE. CDR3 loop: CASSVGRSSYNSPLHF. In nucleotides, the CDR3 is TGTGCCAGCAGCGTAGGCAGGTCCTCCTATAATTCACCCCTCCACTTT.

This clone was recorded many times. DNA for the CDR3: TGTGCCAGCAGCTTACTCCCGGGAGGGGGCGTTTCACCCCTCCACTTT. Protein sequence: CASSLLPGGGVSPLHF. V is TRBV7-2 and J is TRBJ1-6; 7 bases map to TRBD1. V dropped 2 bases and J dropped 9; count of bases not matched to a gene: 10. The CDR3 has 16 amino acids. Germline CDR1 and CDR2: SGHTA and FQGNSA.

This clone was counted at least ten times. The chain combines TRBV5-1 with TRBJ2-2; D gene ambiguous. The germline gives CDR1 SGHRS, CDR2 YFSETQ. V lost 4 bases and J 1 base, leaving 2 bases between the germline ends. CDR3 length: 12 amino acids. CDR3 DNA sequence: TGCGCCAGCAGCCTGAACACCGGGGAGCTGTTTTTT. Its translation: CASSLNTGELFF.